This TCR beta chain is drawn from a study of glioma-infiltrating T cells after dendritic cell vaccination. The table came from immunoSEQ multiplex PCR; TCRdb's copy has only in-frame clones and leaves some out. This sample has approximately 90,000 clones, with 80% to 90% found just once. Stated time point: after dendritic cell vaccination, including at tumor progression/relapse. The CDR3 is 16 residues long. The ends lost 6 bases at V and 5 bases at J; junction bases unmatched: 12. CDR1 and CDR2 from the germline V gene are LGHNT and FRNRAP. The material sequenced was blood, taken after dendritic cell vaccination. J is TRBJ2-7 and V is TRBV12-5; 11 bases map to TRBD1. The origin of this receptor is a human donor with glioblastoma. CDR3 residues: CASGTPRTGGLHEQYF. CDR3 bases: TGTGCTAGTGGAACCCCCCGGACAGGGGGCCTCCACGAGCAGTACTTC.